This is a list of T cell receptor beta chains from one sample in a study of blood T cell repertoires in COVID-19. Produced via immunoSEQ multiplex PCR; TCRdb's table is partial and in-frame only. The sample gives more than 85,000 clones, roughly 80% of which show up once; roughly a tenth is in the top ten. Sequenced input: peripheral blood. These receptor sequences come from a woman in her seventies with acute or convalescent COVID-19. The CDR3 runs from the conserved cysteine through the conserved F or W. A D gene is named only where the DNA matches it firmly. Some rows have no size entry. The others give once, few or many, or a class for an expanded clone.

clone_size: NA
d_call: TRBD1
v_call: TRBV28
j_call: TRBJ1-2
cdr3_nt: TGTGCCAGCAGTTCCGGGGGACAGGGGGCTAACTATGGCTACACCTTC
cdr3_aa: CASSSGGQGANYGYTF

clone_size: NA
d_call: NA
v_call: TRBV4-2
j_call: TRBJ2-2
cdr3_nt: TGTGCCAGCAGCCAAGAGGCTAGATTCAACACCGGGGAGCTGTTTTTT
cdr3_aa: CASSQEARFNTGELFF

clone_size: NA
d_call: NA
v_call: TRBV7-2
j_call: TRBJ2-3
cdr3_nt: TGTGCCAGCAGCTTAGGGCACAGCACAGATACGCAGTATTTT
cdr3_aa: CASSLGHSTDTQYF

clone_size: NA
d_call: TRBD1
v_call: TRBV28
j_call: TRBJ1-3
cdr3_nt: TGTGCCAGCAGTTTATTATACAGGGGCTCTGGAAACACCATATATTTT
cdr3_aa: CASSLLYRGSGNTIYF

clone_size: NA
d_call: NA
v_call: TRBV5-4
j_call: TRBJ2-2
cdr3_nt: TGTGCCAGCAGCTTGGGGGCGACACTTCAGAACACCGGGGAGCTGTTTTTT
cdr3_aa: CASSLGATLQNTGELFF

clone_size: NA
d_call: TRBD2
v_call: TRBV7-3
j_call: TRBJ2-5
cdr3_nt: TGTGCCAGCAGCCAGGGCCCTAGCGGGACGTGGGGAGAGACCCAGTACTTC
cdr3_aa: CASSQGPSGTWGETQYF

clone_size: NA
d_call: TRBD1
v_call: TRBV4-1
j_call: TRBJ2-7
cdr3_nt: TGCGCCAGCAGCCATCCAATCAGGGGGACAGCCTCCTACGAGCAGTACTTC
cdr3_aa: CASSHPIRGTASYEQYF

clone_size: NA
d_call: TRBD1
v_call: TRBV7-9
j_call: TRBJ2-5
cdr3_nt: TGTGCCAGCAGCTCACAGGGGGGCCAAGAGACCCAGTACTTC
cdr3_aa: CASSSQGGQETQYF

clone_size: few
d_call: NA
v_call: TRBV19
j_call: TRBJ2-7
cdr3_nt: TGTGCCAGTAGCGGAGGGCCCTCCTACGAGCAGTACTTC
cdr3_aa: CASSGGPSYEQYF

clone_size: NA
d_call: NA
v_call: TRBV28
j_call: TRBJ1-3
cdr3_nt: TGTGCCAGTTACGAGACTAAAATTTCTGGAAACACCATATATTTT
cdr3_aa: CASYETKISGNTIYF

clone_size: NA
d_call: TRBD2
v_call: TRBV12-5
j_call: TRBJ2-7
cdr3_nt: TGTGCTAGTGGTGCCCCGGGACTAGCGGGCTCGTACGAGCAGTACTTC
cdr3_aa: CASGAPGLAGSYEQYF

clone_size: NA
d_call: NA
v_call: TRBV4-3
j_call: TRBJ2-1
cdr3_nt: TGCGCCAGCAGCCAAGATCTGGCTTACAATGAGCAGTTCTTC
cdr3_aa: CASSQDLAYNEQFF

clone_size: few
d_call: TRBD2
v_call: TRBV5-1
j_call: TRBJ2-7
cdr3_nt: TGCGCCAGCAGGCGTGGGACTAGCGGGAGGGGAAGCTACGAGCAGTACTTC
cdr3_aa: CASRRGTSGRGSYEQYF

clone_size: NA
d_call: TRBD1
v_call: TRBV5-1
j_call: TRBJ1-3
cdr3_nt: TGCGCCAGCAGCTCTTCAGGGGGAACTGGAAACACCATATATTTT
cdr3_aa: CASSSSGGTGNTIYF

clone_size: NA
d_call: NA
v_call: TRBV29-1
j_call: TRBJ2-7
cdr3_nt: TGCAGCGTTGAGCATGACTACCATGGATCCTACGAGCAGTACTTC
cdr3_aa: CSVEHDYHGSYEQYF

clone_size: NA
d_call: TRBD1
v_call: TRBV7-2
j_call: TRBJ1-2
cdr3_nt: TGTGCCAGCAGCTTAGGCACCCTACAGGGGGCGGAGGGCTACACCTTC
cdr3_aa: CASSLGTLQGAEGYTF

clone_size: NA
d_call: NA
v_call: TRBV30
j_call: TRBJ2-1
cdr3_nt: TGTGCCTGGAGTGTACCCTTAGCGGTTAATGAGCAGTTCTTC
cdr3_aa: CAWSVPLAVNEQFF

clone_size: NA
d_call: TRBD1
v_call: TRBV30
j_call: TRBJ1-1
cdr3_nt: TGTGCCTGTCTGACAGGGGCTGCTACTGAAGCTTTCTTT
cdr3_aa: CACLTGAATEAFF

clone_size: NA
d_call: NA
v_call: TRBV10-1
j_call: TRBJ1-6
cdr3_nt: TGCGCCAGCAGCGCACGGAGAGATTCACCCCTCCACTTT
cdr3_aa: CASSARRDSPLHF

clone_size: NA
d_call: NA
v_call: TRBV7-8
j_call: TRBJ2-3
cdr3_nt: TGTGCCAGCAGCTTTGCGCCAGATACGCAGTATTTT
cdr3_aa: CASSFAPDTQYF

clone_size: once
d_call: NA
v_call: TRBV27
j_call: TRBJ2-3
cdr3_nt: TGTGCCAGCAGTTTATCTCCCCAGGGCACAGATACGCAGTATTTT
cdr3_aa: CASSLSPQGTDTQYF

clone_size: NA
d_call: TRBD1
v_call: TRBV28
j_call: TRBJ2-7
cdr3_nt: TGTGCCAGCAGACCGGGACAGGGTCTCCACGAGCAGTACTTC
cdr3_aa: CASRPGQGLHEQYF

clone_size: NA
d_call: NA
v_call: TRBV5-6
j_call: TRBJ1-3
cdr3_nt: TGTGCCAGCAGCATCACAGGTCGAATCTCTGGAAACACCATATATTTT
cdr3_aa: CASSITGRISGNTIYF

clone_size: NA
d_call: NA
v_call: TRBV18
j_call: TRBJ2-1
cdr3_nt: TGTGCCAGCTCATCGGGGGTTGGGTCCTACAATGAGCAGTTCTTC
cdr3_aa: CASSSGVGSYNEQFF

clone_size: NA
d_call: NA
v_call: TRBV27
j_call: TRBJ2-4
cdr3_nt: TGTGCCAGCAGTTCCCCCAGGGAAGCCAAAAACATTCAGTACTTC
cdr3_aa: CASSSPREAKNIQYF

clone_size: NA
d_call: TRBD2
v_call: TRBV7-2
j_call: TRBJ2-3
cdr3_nt: TGTGCCAGCAGCTTAGCGGCGGGAGTTGCGGCAGATACGCAGTATTTT
cdr3_aa: CASSLAAGVAADTQYF

clone_size: NA
d_call: NA
v_call: TRBV7-6
j_call: TRBJ1-1
cdr3_nt: TGTGCCAGCAGCGCCGGGACACCCAACACTGAAGCTTTCTTT
cdr3_aa: CASSAGTPNTEAFF

clone_size: NA
d_call: TRBD2
v_call: TRBV5-1
j_call: TRBJ2-7
cdr3_nt: TGCGCCAGCAGCGCCGGACCAGGACTAGCGGGGGGAAGTAGCTACGAGCAGTACTTC
cdr3_aa: CASSAGPGLAGGSSYEQYF

clone_size: NA
d_call: TRBD1
v_call: TRBV6-5
j_call: TRBJ1-2
cdr3_nt: TGTGCCAGCATTTACGGGCAGGGGGCCCACTATGGCTACACCTTC
cdr3_aa: CASIYGQGAHYGYTF

clone_size: NA
d_call: TRBD1
v_call: TRBV6-5
j_call: TRBJ1-5
cdr3_nt: TGTGCCAGCGGACAGGGCGGCAATCAGCCCCAGCATTTT
cdr3_aa: CASGQGGNQPQHF

clone_size: NA
d_call: NA
v_call: TRBV30
j_call: TRBJ1-1
cdr3_nt: TGTGCCTGGAGCACTCGGGGGGGCAACACTGAAGCTTTCTTT
cdr3_aa: CAWSTRGGNTEAFF

clone_size: few
d_call: NA
v_call: TRBV11-2
j_call: TRBJ2-7
cdr3_nt: TGTGCCAGCAGCCTTTCGCGCGGCTACGAGCAGTACTTC
cdr3_aa: CASSLSRGYEQYF

clone_size: NA
d_call: NA
v_call: TRBV3-1/TRBV3-2
j_call: TRBJ1-6
cdr3_nt: TGTGCCAGCAGCCAAGCTCCAGGGAAGTCCTATAATTCACCCCTCCACTTT
cdr3_aa: CASSQAPGKSYNSPLHF

clone_size: NA
d_call: NA
v_call: TRBV28
j_call: TRBJ1-1
cdr3_nt: TGTGCCAGCAGTTCGCTTGCCGGCACTGAAGCTTTCTTT
cdr3_aa: CASSSLAGTEAFF

clone_size: once
d_call: NA
v_call: TRBV30
j_call: TRBJ1-2
cdr3_nt: TGTGCCTGGAGTGTACGCGGGGGGCTTGGCTACACCTTC
cdr3_aa: CAWSVRGGLGYTF

clone_size: NA
d_call: NA
v_call: TRBV6-6
j_call: TRBJ1-3
cdr3_nt: TGTGCCAGCAGTTACTTCCCGGCTGGAAACACCATATATTTT
cdr3_aa: CASSYFPAGNTIYF

clone_size: NA
d_call: TRBD1
v_call: TRBV14
j_call: TRBJ2-7
cdr3_nt: TGTGCCAGGGGCCGTCGGGACAGAACGTCCTACGAGCAGTACTTC
cdr3_aa: CARGRRDRTSYEQYF

clone_size: NA
d_call: NA
v_call: TRBV28
j_call: TRBJ1-4
cdr3_nt: TGTGCCAGCAGTTTAGGACAGAATACTGAAAAACTGTTTTTT
cdr3_aa: CASSLGQNTEKLFF

clone_size: NA
d_call: NA
v_call: TRBV12-3/TRBV12-4
j_call: TRBJ2-5
cdr3_nt: TGTGCCAGCAGTTTGGGAGAAGAGACCCAGTACTTC
cdr3_aa: CASSLGEETQYF

clone_size: NA
d_call: NA
v_call: TRBV28
j_call: TRBJ1-5
cdr3_nt: TGTGCCAGCGGGGCAGGTACTCATCCCCAGCATTTT
cdr3_aa: CASGAGTHPQHF

clone_size: once
d_call: NA
v_call: TRBV6-2/TRBV6-3
j_call: TRBJ2-7
cdr3_nt: TGTGCCAGCAGTTACTCCCAGGGGGGATCCTACGAGCAGTACTTC
cdr3_aa: CASSYSQGGSYEQYF

clone_size: once
d_call: TRBD1
v_call: TRBV7-9
j_call: TRBJ1-4
cdr3_nt: TGTGCCAGTAGTCTAGGGGGCCCTGAAAAACTGTTTTTT
cdr3_aa: CASSLGGPEKLFF

clone_size: NA
d_call: TRBD2
v_call: TRBV20-1
j_call: TRBJ2-3
cdr3_nt: TGCAGTGCTAGTTTTGCGGGAGGGGGGGGAGATACGCAGTATTTT
cdr3_aa: CSASFAGGGGDTQYF

clone_size: NA
d_call: NA
v_call: TRBV4-2
j_call: TRBJ2-1
cdr3_nt: TGTGCCAGCAGCCAAGAGGGTCCAGGGGGGTACAATGAGCAGTTCTTC
cdr3_aa: CASSQEGPGGYNEQFF

clone_size: NA
d_call: NA
v_call: TRBV5-6
j_call: TRBJ1-2
cdr3_nt: TGTGCCAGCAGCCCCGACAGTCACTATGGCTACACCTTC
cdr3_aa: CASSPDSHYGYTF

clone_size: once
d_call: NA
v_call: TRBV7-8
j_call: TRBJ1-1
cdr3_nt: TGTGCCAGCAGACCCAGGGTCAAGAACACTGAAGCTTTCTTT
cdr3_aa: CASRPRVKNTEAFF

clone_size: NA
d_call: NA
v_call: TRBV7-8
j_call: TRBJ2-3
cdr3_nt: TGTGCCAGCAGCTTCGATGGGGGGGCCATTGCAGATACGCAGTATTTT
cdr3_aa: CASSFDGGAIADTQYF

clone_size: NA
d_call: TRBD2
v_call: TRBV7-9
j_call: TRBJ2-3
cdr3_nt: TGTGCCAGCACAAGGACTAGTTCCACAGATACGCAGTATTTT
cdr3_aa: CASTRTSSTDTQYF

clone_size: once
d_call: TRBD1
v_call: TRBV6-5
j_call: TRBJ1-5
cdr3_nt: TGTGCCAGCATCGGGACAGTTAATAGCAATCAGCCCCAGCATTTT
cdr3_aa: CASIGTVNSNQPQHF

clone_size: NA
d_call: TRBD1
v_call: TRBV3-1/TRBV3-2
j_call: TRBJ1-1
cdr3_nt: TGTGCCAGCAGCCAAGTCCACTCCGGGACAGGGAACACTGAAGCTTTCTTT
cdr3_aa: CASSQVHSGTGNTEAFF

clone_size: NA
d_call: NA
v_call: TRBV7-8
j_call: TRBJ2-7
cdr3_nt: TGTGCCAGCAGCTTAGCACAGGGCTACGAGCAGTACTTC
cdr3_aa: CASSLAQGYEQYF

clone_size: NA
d_call: NA
v_call: TRBV4-3
j_call: TRBJ1-2
cdr3_nt: TGCGCCAGCAGCCGCGAGGCCGCCCCGGTCGAGTATGGCTACACCTTC
cdr3_aa: CASSREAAPVEYGYTF